The 16 T cell receptor beta chains reported below all come from one sample, sequenced in a study of shared clonotypes between healthy human individuals. The repertoire was sequenced with immunoSEQ multiplex PCR; TCRdb's copy has only in-frame clones and lacks some. The sample has around 980,000 clones, about 84% seen once. Specimen: memory CD4+ T cells from PBMCs. Subset given: CD45RA-negative fraction. The receptors here all came from a young man in good health. Some clones in this sample may be carry-over from other donors' samples.

This clone was seen a handful of times. CDR3 in amino acids: CASSTQGSTDTQYF. CDR3 bases: TGTGCCAGCAGCACACAGGGTAGCACAGATACGCAGTATTTT. This rearrangement joins TRBV9 to TRBJ2-3, with D maybe TRBD1 (6 bases). V lost 4 bases and J 0 bases, leaving 9 bases between the germline ends. The CDR3 spans 14 residues. Germline lookup yields CDR1 SGDLS and CDR2 YYNGEE.

About this clone itself: In the same sample, other DNA sequences code for this CDR3. The chain joins TRBV18 to TRBJ1-1, with no clear D. The germline gives CDR1 KGHSH, CDR2 LQKENI. The V gene lost 3 bases and the J gene lost 4 bases, with 9 bases spanning the gap. The CDR3 covers 13 residues. The CDR3 coding sequence is TGTGCCAGCTCACCGAATTGGGGCACTGAAGCTTTCTTT. Translation: CASSPNWGTEAFF.

CDR3 protein: CASRTTVAPQAQHF. As DNA, the CDR3 is TGTGCCAGCAGGACGACAGTAGCCCCCCAGGCCCAGCATTTT. The chain carries TRBV28 and TRBJ1-5; a possible D gene is TRBD1 (5 bases). The CDR3 covers 14 residues. Germline CDR1 reads MDHEN; CDR2 reads SYDVKM. V was cut by 6 bases and J by 11 bases, with 20 bases left in between.

The chain links TRBV5-1 to TRBJ2-7, with D perhaps being TRBD1 or TRBD2 (5 bases each). The length of the CDR3 is 14 residues. The V end lost 4 bases, the J end lost 2 bases, and 13 bases lay between the germline ends. Germline CDR1 SGHRS, CDR2 YFSETQ. CDR3 in amino acids: CASSGTGATYEQYF. The CDR3 coding sequence is TGCGCCAGCAGCGGGACCGGGGCAACCTACGAGCAGTACTTC. The variable domain in full, with the rest retrieved from reference TRBV5-1 and TRBJ2-7, is KAGVTQTPRYLIKTRGQQVTLSCSPISGHRSVSWYQQTPGQGLQFLFEYFSETQRNKGNFPGRFSGRQFSNSRSEMNVSTLELGDSALYLCASSGTGATYEQYFGPGTRLTVT.

Written as DNA, the CDR3 is TGTGCCAGCAGTGATTTCGGCGCAGGGGTCAGATTCGGTGAGCAGTTCTTC. This translates into CASSDFGAGVRFGEQFF. The chain couples TRBV25-1 to TRBJ2-1, with a possible D match to TRBD1 (6 bases). The CDR3 length is 17 residues. The V gene lost 3 bases and the J gene lost 9 bases, with 24 bases spanning the gap. Germline V gene data show CDR1 as MGHDK and CDR2 as SYGVNS.

The V gene is TRBV30, the J gene TRBJ2-5, with 8 bases identical to TRBD1. The last part of the DNA fits TRBJ2-7 better; the J call may be wrong. The CDR3 covers 14 residues. CDR1 and CDR2 (germline): GTSNPN, SVGIG (reference sequence). The CDR3 sequence is CAWRAQGARSEQYF. CDR3 DNA: TGTGCCTGGAGGGCCCAGGGGGCTCGAAGCGAGCAGTACTTC.

The chain joins TRBV30 to TRBJ2-2; TRBD1 matches 7 bases. The junction had 7 bases not matched to a gene; V was cut back by 5 bases and J by 1 base. Germline CDR1 reads GTSNPN; CDR2 reads SVGIG (reference sequence). This CDR3 region has 15 residues. CDR3 in amino acids: CAWDPGTENTGELFF. CDR3 nucleotides: TGTGCCTGGGATCCCGGGACAGAGAACACCGGGGAGCTGTTTTTT.

The chain links TRBV5-4 to TRBJ2-1, with D possibly TRBD1 on 5 matching bases. CDR3 length: 14 residues. The V and J ends lost 4 bases and 1 base respectively, with 9 bases between them. Germline CDR1 and CDR2: SGHNT and YYREEE (reference sequence). The CDR3 DNA is TGTGCCAGCAGCCCGAACAGGTCCTACAATGAGCAGTTCTTC. Residues: CASSPNRSYNEQFF. The whole variable domain, filled in from reference TRBV5-4 and TRBJ2-1, reads ETGVTQSPTHLIKTRGQQVTLRCSSQSGHNTVSWYQQALGQGPQFIFQYYREEENGRGNFPPRFSGLQFPNYSSELNVNALELDDSALYLCASSPNRSYNEQFFGPGTRLTVL.

V is TRBV5-1 and J is TRBJ2-5; 10 positions agree with TRBD2. V gave up 0 bases and J gave up 3 bases; unmatched junction bases: 5. The length of the CDR3 is 16 residues. Germline lookup yields CDR1 SGHRS and CDR2 YFSETQ. The CDR3 DNA follows: TGCGCCAGCAGCTTGGGGGGAGGACTAGCGGAAGAGACCCAGTACTTC. Its protein product is CASSLGGGLAEETQYF.

The J gene is TRBJ1-2, the V gene TRBV2; possibly TRBD1 for D (6 bases). The V gene lost 8 bases and the J gene lost 3 bases, with 13 bases spanning the gap. This CDR3 has 13 amino acids. CDR1 is SNHLY and CDR2 is FYNNEI in the germline V gene. CDR3 sequence reads: CASALGGYYGYTF. The CDR3 coding sequence is TGTGCCAGCGCTCTGGGGGGCTACTATGGCTACACCTTC.

V gene TRBV6-6 combines with J gene TRBJ2-7; tentative D call: TRBD2 (6 bases). Germline values: CDR1 MNHNY, CDR2 SVGAGI (reference sequence). Trimming took 7 bases from V and 1 from J, leaving 11 bases between them. This CDR3 has 13 residues. CDR3 residues: CASTFGGSYEQYF. The CDR3 DNA reads as TGTGCCAGCACCTTCGGGGGTTCCTACGAGCAGTACTTC.

The chain has TRBV2 and TRBJ2-5, with D possibly matching TRBD2 (7 bases). Germline CDR1 and CDR2: SNHLY and FYNNEI. The ends were cut back, 2 bases at V and 6 bases at J, with 16 bases in the middle. This CDR3 has 15 residues. The chain's CDR3 is CASSEPGGGRQTQYF. The DNA of the CDR3 is TGTGCCAGCAGTGAACCCGGCGGGGGCAGACAGACCCAGTACTTC.

This chain links TRBV4-1 with TRBJ2-1; 7 positions agree with TRBD2. The CDR3 contains 16 residues. CDR1 is MGHRA, CDR2 YSYEKL, per germline. Trimming at V came to 3 bases and at J to 5 bases, leaving 10 bases not matched to a gene. The CDR3 sequence is CASSHRGGTKNNEQFF. For the CDR3, the DNA is TGCGCCAGCAGCCACCGGGGCGGGACTAAGAACAATGAGCAGTTCTTC.

The chain is built from TRBV18 and TRBJ2-2; 9 bases agree with TRBD1. The length of the CDR3 is 15 residues. Trimming removed 7 bases from V and 5 bases from J; junction bases left unmatched: 8. Germline V gives CDR1 KGHSH, CDR2 LQKENI. The CDR3 nucleotides read TGTGCCAGCTATTCCGGAGGACAGGGGACCGGGGAGCTGTTTTTT. It encodes CASYSGGQGTGELFF.

This clone was observed at least ten times. J is TRBJ2-4 and V is TRBV6-1; 13 bases map to TRBD2. Germline values: CDR1 MNHNS, CDR2 SASEGT. The CDR3 length is 15 residues. The ends lost 6 bases at V and 8 bases at J; junction bases unmatched: 7. CDR3 sequence (DNA): TGTGCCAGCAGAACGGGACTAGCGGGGTTCCACATTCAGTACTTC. It yields the protein CASRTGLAGFHIQYF.

The chain links TRBV10-1 to TRBJ2-3; 7 bases map to TRBD2. After removal of 6 bases from V and 1 base from J, the junction contained 7 bases not matched to a gene. Germline CDR1 reads WNHNN; CDR2 reads SYGVQD (reference sequence). CDR3 length: 15 amino acids. The CDR3, as DNA: TGCGCCAGCAGCGAAAGCGGGAAGGGCACAGATACGCAGTATTTT. The encoded protein is CASSESGKGTDTQYF.